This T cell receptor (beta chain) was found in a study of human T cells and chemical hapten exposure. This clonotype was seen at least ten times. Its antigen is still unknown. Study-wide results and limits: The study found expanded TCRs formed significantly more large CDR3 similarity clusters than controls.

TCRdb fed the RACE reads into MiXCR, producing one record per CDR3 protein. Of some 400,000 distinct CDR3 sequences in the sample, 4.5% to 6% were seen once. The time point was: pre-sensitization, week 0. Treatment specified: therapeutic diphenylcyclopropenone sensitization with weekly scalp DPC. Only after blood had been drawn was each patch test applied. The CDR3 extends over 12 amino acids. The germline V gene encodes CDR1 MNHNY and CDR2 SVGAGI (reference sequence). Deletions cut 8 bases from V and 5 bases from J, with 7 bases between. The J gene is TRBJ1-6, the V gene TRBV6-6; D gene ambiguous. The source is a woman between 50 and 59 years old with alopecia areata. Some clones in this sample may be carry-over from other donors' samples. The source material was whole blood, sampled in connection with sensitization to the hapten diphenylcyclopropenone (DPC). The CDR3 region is CASGTNNSPLHF. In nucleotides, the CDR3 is TGTGCCAGCGGAACAAATAATTCACCCCTCCACTTT.